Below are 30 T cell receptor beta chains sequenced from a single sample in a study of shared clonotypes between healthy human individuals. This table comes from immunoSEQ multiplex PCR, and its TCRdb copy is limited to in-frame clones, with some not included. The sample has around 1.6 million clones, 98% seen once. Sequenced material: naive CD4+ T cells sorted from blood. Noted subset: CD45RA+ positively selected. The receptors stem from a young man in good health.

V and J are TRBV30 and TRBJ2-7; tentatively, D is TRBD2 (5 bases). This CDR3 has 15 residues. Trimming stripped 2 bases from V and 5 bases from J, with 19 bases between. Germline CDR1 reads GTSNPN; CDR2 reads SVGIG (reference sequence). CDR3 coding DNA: TGTGCCTGGAGTCCACACCCCCTCCAGAGGGACGAGCAGTACTTC. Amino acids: CAWSPHPLQRDEQYF.

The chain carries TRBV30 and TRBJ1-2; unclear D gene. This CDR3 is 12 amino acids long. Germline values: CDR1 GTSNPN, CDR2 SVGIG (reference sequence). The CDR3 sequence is CAGQRGNYGYTF. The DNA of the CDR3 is TGTGCGGGCCAGCGGGGAAACTATGGCTACACCTTC. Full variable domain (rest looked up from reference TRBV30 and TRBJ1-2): SQTIHQWPATLVQPVGSPLSLECTVEGTSNPNLYWYRQAAGRGLQLLFYSVGIGQISSEVPQNLSASRPQDRQFILSSKKLLLSDSGFYLCAGQRGNYGYTFGSGTRLTVV.

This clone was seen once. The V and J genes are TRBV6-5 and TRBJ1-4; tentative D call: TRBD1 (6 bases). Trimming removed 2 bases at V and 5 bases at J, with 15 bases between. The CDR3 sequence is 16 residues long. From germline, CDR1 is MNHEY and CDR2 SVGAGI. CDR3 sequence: CASSYRVQGYNEKLFF. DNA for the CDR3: TGTGCCAGCAGTTACCGCGTACAGGGATACAATGAAAAACTGTTTTTT.

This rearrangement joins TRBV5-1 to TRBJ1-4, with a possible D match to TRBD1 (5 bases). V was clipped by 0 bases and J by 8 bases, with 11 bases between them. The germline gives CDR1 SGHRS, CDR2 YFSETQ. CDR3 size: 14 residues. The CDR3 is CASSLAQGREKLFF. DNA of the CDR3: TGCGCCAGCAGCTTGGCCCAGGGAAGGGAAAAACTGTTTTTT.

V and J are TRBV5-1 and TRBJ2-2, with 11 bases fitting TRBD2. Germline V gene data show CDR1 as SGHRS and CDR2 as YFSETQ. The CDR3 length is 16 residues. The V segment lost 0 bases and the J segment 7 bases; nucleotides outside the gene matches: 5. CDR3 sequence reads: CASSLVLAGAGGELFF. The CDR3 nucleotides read TGCGCCAGCAGCTTGGTACTAGCGGGAGCGGGCGGGGAGCTGTTTTTT.

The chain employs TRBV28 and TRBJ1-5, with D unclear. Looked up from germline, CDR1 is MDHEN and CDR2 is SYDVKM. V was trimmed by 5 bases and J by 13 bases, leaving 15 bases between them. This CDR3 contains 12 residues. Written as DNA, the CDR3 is TGTGCCAGCAGTGGACGGGCAGCTCCACAGCATTTT. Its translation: CASSGRAAPQHF.

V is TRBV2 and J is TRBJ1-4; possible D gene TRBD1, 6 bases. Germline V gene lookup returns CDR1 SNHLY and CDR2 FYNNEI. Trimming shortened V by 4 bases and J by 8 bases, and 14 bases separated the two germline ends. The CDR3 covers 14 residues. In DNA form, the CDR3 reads TGTGCCAGCAGTGTCCAGGGGAGAGAGGAAAAACTGTTTTTT. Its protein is CASSVQGREEKLFF.

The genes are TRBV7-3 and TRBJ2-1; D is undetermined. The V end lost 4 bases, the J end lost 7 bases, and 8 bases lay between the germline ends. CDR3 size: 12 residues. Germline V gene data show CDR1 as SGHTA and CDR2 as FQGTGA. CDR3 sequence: CASSSYPNEQFF. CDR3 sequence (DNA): TGTGCCAGCAGCTCCTACCCGAATGAGCAGTTCTTC.

The CDR3 region has the DNA TGTGCCAGCAGCCAAGACTCAGGCACTGAAGCTTTCTTT. Translating it yields CASSQDSGTEAFF. The rearrangement links TRBV14 to TRBJ1-1; no clear D. This CDR3 is 13 amino acids long. V was pared by 0 bases and J by 4 bases, with 6 bases between. Germline V CDR1 and CDR2: SGHDN, FVKESK.

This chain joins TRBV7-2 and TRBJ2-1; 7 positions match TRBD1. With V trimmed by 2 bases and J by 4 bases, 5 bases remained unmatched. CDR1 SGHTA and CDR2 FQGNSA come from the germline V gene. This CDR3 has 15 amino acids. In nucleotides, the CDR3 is TGTGCCAGCAGCTTAAGGGGGCAAGCATACAATGAGCAGTTCTTC. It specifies CASSLRGQAYNEQFF. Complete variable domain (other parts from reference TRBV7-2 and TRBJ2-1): GAGVSQSPSNKVTEKGKDVELRCDPISGHTALYWYRQSLGQGLEFLIYFQGNSAPDKSGLPSDRFSAERTGGSVSTLTIQRTQQEDSAVYLCASSLRGQAYNEQFFGPGTRLTVL.

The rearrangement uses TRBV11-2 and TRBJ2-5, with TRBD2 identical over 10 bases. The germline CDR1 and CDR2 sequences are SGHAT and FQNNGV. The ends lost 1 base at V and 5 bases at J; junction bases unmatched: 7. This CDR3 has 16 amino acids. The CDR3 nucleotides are TGTGCCAGCAGCTTAGGTGGGCTAGCGGGAGCTGAGACCCAGTACTTC. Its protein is CASSLGGLAGAETQYF.

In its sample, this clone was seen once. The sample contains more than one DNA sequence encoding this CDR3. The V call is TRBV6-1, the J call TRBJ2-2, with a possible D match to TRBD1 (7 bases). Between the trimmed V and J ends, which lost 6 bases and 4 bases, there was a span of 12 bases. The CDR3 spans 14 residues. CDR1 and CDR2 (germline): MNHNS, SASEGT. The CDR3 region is CASRRQGGTGELFF. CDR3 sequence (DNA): TGTGCCAGCAGAAGACAGGGAGGCACCGGGGAGCTGTTTTTT.

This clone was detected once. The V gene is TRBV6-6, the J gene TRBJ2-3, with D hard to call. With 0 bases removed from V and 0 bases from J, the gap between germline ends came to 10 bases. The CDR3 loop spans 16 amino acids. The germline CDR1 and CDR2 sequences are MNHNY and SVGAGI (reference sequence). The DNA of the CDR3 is TGTGCCAGCAGTTACTCCCCGGGCGGAAGCACAGATACGCAGTATTTT. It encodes CASSYSPGGSTDTQYF.

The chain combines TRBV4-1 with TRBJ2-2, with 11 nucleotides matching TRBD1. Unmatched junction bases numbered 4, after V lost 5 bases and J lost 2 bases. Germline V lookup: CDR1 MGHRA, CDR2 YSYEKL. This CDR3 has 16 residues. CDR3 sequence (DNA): TGCGCCAGCAGCTCCGGACAGGGGGCTAACACCGGGGAGCTGTTTTTT. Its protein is CASSSGQGANTGELFF.

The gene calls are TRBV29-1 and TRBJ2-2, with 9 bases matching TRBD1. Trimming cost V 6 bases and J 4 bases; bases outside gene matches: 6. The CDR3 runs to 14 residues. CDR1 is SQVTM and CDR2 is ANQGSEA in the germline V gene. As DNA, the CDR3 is TGCAGCGTGGTCTGGACAGGGGTCACCGGGGAGCTGTTTTTT. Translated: CSVVWTGVTGELFF.

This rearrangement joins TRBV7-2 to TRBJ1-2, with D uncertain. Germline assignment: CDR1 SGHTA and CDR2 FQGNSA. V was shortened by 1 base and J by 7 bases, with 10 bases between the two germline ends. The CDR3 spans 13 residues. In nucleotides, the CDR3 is TGTGCCAGCAGCTTAGAAAGGGAGGGTGGCTACACCTTC. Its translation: CASSLEREGGYTF.

The CDR3 spells CSVEIGRTGELFF. DNA of the CDR3: TGCAGCGTTGAGATCGGACGGACCGGGGAGCTGTTTTTT. The V and J genes are TRBV29-1 and TRBJ2-2; D gene uncertain. V was shortened by 3 bases and J by 5 bases, with 10 bases between the two germline ends. Germline CDR1 SQVTM, CDR2 ANQGSEA. This CDR3 contains 13 residues.

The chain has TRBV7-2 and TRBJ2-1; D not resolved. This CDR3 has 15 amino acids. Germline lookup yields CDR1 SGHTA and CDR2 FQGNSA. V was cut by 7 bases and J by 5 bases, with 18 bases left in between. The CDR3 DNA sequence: TGTGCCAGCATCCTTATACTACCCCAGGACAATGAGCAGTTCTTC. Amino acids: CASILILPQDNEQFF.

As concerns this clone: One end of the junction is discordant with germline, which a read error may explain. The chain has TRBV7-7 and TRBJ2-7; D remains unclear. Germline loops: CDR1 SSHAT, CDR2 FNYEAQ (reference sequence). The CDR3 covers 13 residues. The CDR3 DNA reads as TGTGCTAGCAGCTCGGGCTTCTCCTACGAGCAGTACTTC. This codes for CASSSGFSYEQYF.

The CDR3 DNA sequence: TGCGCCAGCAGCACCTCAGGTCCCTACAATGAGCAGTTCTTC. As protein: CASSTSGPYNEQFF. The chain uses TRBV5-1 and TRBJ2-1; D not resolved. Germline V lookup: CDR1 SGHRS, CDR2 YFSETQ. This CDR3 comprises 14 residues. Deletions cut 4 bases from V and 2 bases from J, with 10 bases between. Looking up the rest from reference TRBV5-1 and TRBJ2-1 gives the full variable domain: KAGVTQTPRYLIKTRGQQVTLSCSPISGHRSVSWYQQTPGQGLQFLFEYFSETQRNKGNFPGRFSGRQFSNSRSEMNVSTLELGDSALYLCASSTSGPYNEQFFGPGTRLTVL.

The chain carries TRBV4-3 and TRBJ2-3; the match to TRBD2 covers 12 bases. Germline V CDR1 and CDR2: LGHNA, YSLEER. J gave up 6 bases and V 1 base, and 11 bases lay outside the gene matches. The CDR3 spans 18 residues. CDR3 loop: CASSQVASGRATGDTQYF. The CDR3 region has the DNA TGCGCCAGCAGCCAAGTGGCTAGCGGGAGGGCAACGGGGGATACGCAGTATTTT.

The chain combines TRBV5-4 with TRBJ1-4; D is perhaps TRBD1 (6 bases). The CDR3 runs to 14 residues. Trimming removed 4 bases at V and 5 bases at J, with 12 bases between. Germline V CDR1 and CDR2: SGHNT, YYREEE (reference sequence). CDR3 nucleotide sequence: TGTGCCAGCAGCAGGACAGTCGCCAATGAAAAACTGTTTTTT. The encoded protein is CASSRTVANEKLFF.

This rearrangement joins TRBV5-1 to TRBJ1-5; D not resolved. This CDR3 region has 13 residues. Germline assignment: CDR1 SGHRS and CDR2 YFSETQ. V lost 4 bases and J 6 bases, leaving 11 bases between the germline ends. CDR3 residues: CASSREPTQPQHF. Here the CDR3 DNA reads TGCGCCAGCAGCCGGGAGCCCACTCAGCCCCAGCATTTT.

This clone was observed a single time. CDR3: CASSLGTGYQETQYF. The DNA of the CDR3 is TGCGCCAGCAGCTTGGGAACAGGGTACCAAGAGACCCAGTACTTC. The chain uses TRBV5-1 and TRBJ2-5; TRBD1 might be the D (6 bases). Germline V CDR1 and CDR2: SGHRS, YFSETQ. With 0 bases removed from V and 0 bases from J, the gap between germline ends came to 9 bases. This CDR3 region has 15 residues.

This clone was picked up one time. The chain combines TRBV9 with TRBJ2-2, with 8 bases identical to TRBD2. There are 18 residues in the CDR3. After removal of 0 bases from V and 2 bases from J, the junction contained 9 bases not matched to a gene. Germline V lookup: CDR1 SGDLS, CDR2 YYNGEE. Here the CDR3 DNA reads TGTGCCAGCAGCGTAGTCGGTAGCGGGACCAAAAACACCGGGGAGCTGTTTTTT. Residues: CASSVVGSGTKNTGELFF.

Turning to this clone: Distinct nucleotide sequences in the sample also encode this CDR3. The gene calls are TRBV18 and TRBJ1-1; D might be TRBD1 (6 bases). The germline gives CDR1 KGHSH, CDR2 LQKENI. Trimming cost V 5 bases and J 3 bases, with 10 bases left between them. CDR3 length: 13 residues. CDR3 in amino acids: CASSTQGYTEAFF. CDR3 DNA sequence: TGTGCCAGCTCAACACAGGGCTACACTGAAGCTTTCTTT.

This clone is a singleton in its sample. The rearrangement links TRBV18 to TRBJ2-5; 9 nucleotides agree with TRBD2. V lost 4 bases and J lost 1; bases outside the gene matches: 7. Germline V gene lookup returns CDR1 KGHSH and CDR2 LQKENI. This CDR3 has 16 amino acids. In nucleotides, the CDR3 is TGTGCCAGCTCACTCCTGACTAGCGGACTCCAAGAGACCCAGTACTTC. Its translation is CASSLLTSGLQETQYF. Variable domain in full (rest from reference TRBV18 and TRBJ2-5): NAGVMQNPRHLVRRRGQEARLRCSPMKGHSHVYWYRQLPEEGLKFMVYLQKENIIDESGMPKERFSAEFPKEGPSILRIQQVVRGDSAAYFCASSLLTSGLQETQYFGPGTRLLVL.

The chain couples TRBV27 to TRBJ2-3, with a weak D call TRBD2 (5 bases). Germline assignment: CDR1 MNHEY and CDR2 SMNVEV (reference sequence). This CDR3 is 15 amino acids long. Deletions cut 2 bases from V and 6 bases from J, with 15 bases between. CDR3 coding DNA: TGTGCCAGCAGTTTAAGCGGCAGGTCTTGGGATACGCAGTATTTT. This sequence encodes CASSLSGRSWDTQYF.

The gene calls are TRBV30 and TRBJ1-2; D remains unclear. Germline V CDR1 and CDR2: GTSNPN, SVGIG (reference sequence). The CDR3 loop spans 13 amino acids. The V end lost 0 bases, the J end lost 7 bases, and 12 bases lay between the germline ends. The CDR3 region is CAWSVLALGGYTF. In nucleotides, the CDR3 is TGTGCCTGGAGTGTGCTGGCGTTGGGTGGCTACACCTTC.

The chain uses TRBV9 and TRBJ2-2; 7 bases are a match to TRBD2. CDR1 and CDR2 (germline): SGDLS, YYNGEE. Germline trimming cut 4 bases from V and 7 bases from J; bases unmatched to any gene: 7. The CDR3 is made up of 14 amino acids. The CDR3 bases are TGTGCCAGCAGCCCGCGGAGGGAGGGCGGGGAGCTGTTTTTT. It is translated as CASSPRREGGELFF.